Here is one T cell receptor beta chain with its context. This sample was taken from a study of blood T cell repertoires in COVID-19. About the study: Collection of acute and convalescent COVID-19 samples took place in the United States, Italy and Spain. In each case, the material was cDNA or gDNA derived from T cells, B-cell-depleted T cells, or PBMCs.

Authors' data handling: How many nucleated cells were present was estimated from reference gene primer amplification. Assay used: immunoSEQ multiplex PCR; TCRdb lists only in-frame clones, some missing. The DNA gave D and trimming, while V, J and clone size come from that table. The data hold roughly 240,000 clones, with about 84% observed a single time. Seattle patient enrollment occurred during active infection, with longitudinal follow-up thereafter. The V and J ends lost 2 bases and 5 bases respectively, with 12 bases between them. This CDR3 contains 15 residues. Per the germline V gene, CDR1 is SGHTA and CDR2 is FQGNSA.

The clonotype was recovered from a woman of 80 years or more with COVID-19, enrolled during active disease. V gene TRBV7-2 combines with J gene TRBJ2-2, with D perhaps matching TRBD1 (5 bases). Sequencing input: peripheral blood. The CDR3 protein is CASSLSETATGELFF. The CDR3 DNA reads as TGTGCCAGCAGCTTAAGTGAGACAGCTACCGGGGAGCTGTTTTTT. The entire variable domain, with the rest obtained from reference TRBV7-2 and TRBJ2-2, is as follows: GAGVSQSPSNKVTEKGKDVELRCDPISGHTALYWYRQSLGQGLEFLIYFQGNSAPDKSGLPSDRFSAERTGGSVSTLTIQRTQQEDSAVYLCASSLSETATGELFFGEGSRLTVL.